This T cell receptor beta chain was recorded in a study of OX40 agonist ivuxolimab in advanced cancers. Broader study findings: Low normalized T-cell clonal expansion also characterized some of the nonresponders. The CD4+ and CD8+ T cells in the blood had expanded clonally by week 6 at 0.1 to 3.0 mg/kg. The study found that CD8+ T cells averaged more expanded clones than CD4+.

As to this clone: Its antigen is not known.

The method was immunoSEQ multiplex PCR; TCRdb's version includes in-frame clones alone and lacks a portion of them. The sample consists of tens of thousands of clones, 70% to 90% of them appearing once. V shed 0 bases and J shed 7 bases, with 16 bases lying between them. This CDR3 comprises 16 residues. CDR1 is SGHNT and CDR2 is YYREEE in the germline V gene (reference sequence). This TCR came from an adult with an advanced solid tumor such as melanoma, head and neck, liver or kidney cancer. The specimen comprised CD4+ or CD8+ T cells sorted from blood, sampled in a trial of the OX40 agonist ivuxolimab. The rearrangement links TRBV5-4 to TRBJ2-2, with D possibly matching TRBD1 (5 bases). The chain's CDR3 is CASSLGLGPVGGELFF. The CDR3 region has the DNA TGTGCCAGCAGCTTGGGTCTGGGGCCTGTGGGCGGGGAGCTGTTTTTT.